These 15 T cell receptor beta chains came from one sample sequenced in a study of molecular identifiers for immune sequencing clone quantification (dated by TCRdb to 2017 to 2018). The library was made by PCR. Sequencing instrument: NextSeq 500. The public reads were reprocessed in TCRdb via fastp at Q25 and MiXCR, keeping in-frame beta chains. Here each entry gathers all rows of one CDR3 protein and keeps the most common genes and DNA. The table for this sample lists nearly 650,000 distinct CDR3 sequences; roughly 25% of them were counted only once. About 0.84% of the sample is in the top ten clones. Input material: naive CD8+ T cells from blood, with Jurkat cell RNA spiked in. The cell subset or site label, read with the paper, signifies: FACS-sorted CD8+CD4-CCR7+CD45RA+ naive T cells. The origin of the receptors is a human donor in good health. Some libraries in this study had Jurkat cell RNA spiked in.

As concerns this clonotype: This could be a read error, since a much larger clone is one nucleotide away. V gene TRBV20-1 combines with J gene TRBJ1-1, with 9 positions matching TRBD1. The germline V gene encodes CDR1 DFQATT and CDR2 SNEGSKA (reference sequence). The CDR3 consists of 12 residues. The CDR3 DNA follows: TGCAGTTCACCGGGACAGGGATCTGAAGCTCTCTTT. Translation: CSSPGQGSEALF.

For this clonotype: A much larger clonotype is one base distant, so this may be a read error. J is TRBJ1-4 and V is TRBV6-1; D is unresolved. The CDR3 length is 15 residues. V lost 8 bases to trimming and J lost 0 bases, with 13 bases between them. Germline values: CDR1 MNHNS, CDR2 SASEGT. CDR3 sequence: CASWVDTTTNEKLFF. The CDR3 DNA reads TGTGCCAGCTGGGTCGACACGACAACTAATGAAAAACTGTTTTTT.

The chain is built from TRBV7-9 and TRBJ1-2; D ambiguous. This CDR3 region has 14 residues. CDR1 is SEHNR, CDR2 FQNEAQ, per germline (reference sequence). Trimming removed 2 bases at V and 7 bases at J, with 14 bases between. This CDR3 is CASSLYPTPGGYTF. The CDR3 DNA follows: TGTGCCAGCAGCTTATACCCCACCCCAGGTGGCTACACCTTC.

This sequence joins TRBV27 and TRBJ2-1; tentative D call: TRBD2 (7 bases). The germline V gene encodes CDR1 MNHEY and CDR2 SMNVEV (reference sequence). V lost 7 bases, J lost 10 bases, and 17 bases lay in between. This CDR3 is built from 13 residues. The CDR3 loop is CASTQGLHREQFF. The CDR3 DNA is TGTGCCAGCACACAGGGACTACACAGAGAGCAGTTCTTC.

The chain employs TRBV11-2 and TRBJ2-3; TRBD2 agrees at 13 bases. The germline V gene has CDR1 SGHAT and CDR2 FQNNGV. The junction had 14 bases not matched to a gene; V was cut back by 4 bases and J by 10 bases. The CDR3 length is 17 residues. DNA of the CDR3: TGTGCCAGCAGCTGGGGACTAGCGGGGCCCCGGGGCGATGCGCAGTATTTT. Translation gives CASSWGLAGPRGDAQYF.

Worth noting for this clonotype: A read error may produce the germline difference seen at one junction end. The chain uses TRBV4-3 and TRBJ1-3; D gene ambiguous. There are 16 residues in the CDR3. Germline loops: CDR1 LGHNA, CDR2 YSLEER. This chain's CDR3 is CANSQARASSGNTIYF. Here the CDR3 DNA reads TGCGCCAACAGCCAGGCCCGAGCAAGCTCTGGAAACACCATATATTTT.

There are a few counts of this clonotype. The chain has TRBV6-2 or TRBV6-3 and TRBJ2-2, with a weak D call TRBD1 (5 bases). Germline V CDR1 and CDR2: MNHEY, SVGEGT. CDR3 length: 17 amino acids. Trimming pared 4 bases from V and 4 bases from J, leaving 19 bases between. CDR3 DNA sequence: TGTGCCAGCAGTTTTGGCCCTTCGCTGGGGCGCACCGGGGAGCTGTTTTTT. This codes for CASSFGPSLGRTGELFF.

In this sample, this clonotype turned up many times. The chain couples TRBV20-1 to TRBJ1-1; the match to TRBD1 covers 7 bases. V was clipped by 1 base and J by 0 bases; unmatched bases: 5. The germline V gene encodes CDR1 DFQATT and CDR2 SNEGSKA (reference sequence). The CDR3 runs to 15 residues. The CDR3 loop is CSARVEGQMNTEAFF. The CDR3 nucleotides read TGCAGTGCTAGAGTCGAGGGACAGATGAACACTGAAGCTTTCTTT.

There are many counts of this clonotype. This chain connects TRBV29-1 to TRBJ2-7; D is tentatively TRBD1 or TRBD2 (5 bases each). V lost 2 bases and J lost 5, with 10 bases in between. The CDR3 spans 12 residues. Germline CDR1 SQVTM, CDR2 ANQGSEA. The CDR3, as DNA: TGCAGCGTTGAACAGGGAGAAGACGAGCAGTACTTC. Protein: CSVEQGEDEQYF.

This clonotype was detected a few times. This chain links TRBV20-1 with TRBJ2-7; 7 bases match TRBD1. V trimming: 4 bases; J trimming: 8 bases; junction bases outside the gene matches: 17. This CDR3 region has 15 residues. CDR1 is DFQATT and CDR2 is SNEGSKA in the germline V gene (reference sequence). The CDR3 bases are TGCAGTGCTAATAACAGGGACAGATTCTTGGGGCAGCAGTACTTC. It is translated as CSANNRDRFLGQQYF.

This clonotype has more than one count but fewer than ten. J is TRBJ2-3 and V is TRBV19, with D possibly called TRBD1 or TRBD2 (5 bases each). V was pared by 8 bases and J by 3 bases, with 9 bases between. This CDR3 contains 12 residues. The germline V gene encodes CDR1 LNHDA and CDR2 SQIVND (reference sequence). The CDR3, as DNA: TGTGCCAGTGGATGGGGGACAGATACGCAGTATTTT. Translating gives CASGWGTDTQYF.

Ten or more counts support this clonotype. This sequence joins TRBV29-1 and TRBJ2-7; a weak D match, TRBD2 (6 bases). Germline CDR1 and CDR2: SQVTM and ANQGSEA. The CDR3 extends over 12 amino acids. Trimming stripped 4 bases from V and 6 bases from J, with 13 bases between. The CDR3 here is CSVGSLGGEQYF. The CDR3 DNA sequence: TGCAGCGTTGGTAGCCTGGGGGGCGAGCAGTACTTC.

Regarding this clonotype: Compared with germline, one end of the junction differs, possibly owing to a read error. The V and J genes are TRBV4-3 and TRBJ2-5; 7 positions agree with TRBD1. The V gene's germline CDR1 is LGHNA and CDR2 YSLEER. The CDR3 length is 15 residues. The CDR3 nucleotides are TGCGCCGGCAGCCAATGGCAAGGGGGCCTGGAGACCCAGCACTTC. Its protein is CAGSQWQGGLETQHF.

This clonotype was detected many times. The chain carries TRBV27 and TRBJ2-5, with D tentatively TRBD2 (7 bases). From germline, CDR1 is MNHEY and CDR2 SMNVEV (reference sequence). The CDR3 totals 14 residues. Trimming took off 3 bases at V and 2 bases at J, with 10 bases between the two ends. CDR3 coding DNA: TGTGCCAGCAGTTTCGGGGGGCAACAAGAGACCCAGTACTTC. Its translation: CASSFGGQQETQYF.

V usage is TRBV10-3 and J usage is TRBJ2-7; no firm D call. Trimming cost V 0 bases and J 1 base, with 4 bases left between them. The CDR3 has 13 residues. CDR1 is ENHRY, CDR2 SYGVKD, per germline. The CDR3: CAISESRSYEQYF. Written as DNA, the CDR3 is TGTGCCATCAGTGAGTCCAGGTCCTACGAGCAGTACTTC.